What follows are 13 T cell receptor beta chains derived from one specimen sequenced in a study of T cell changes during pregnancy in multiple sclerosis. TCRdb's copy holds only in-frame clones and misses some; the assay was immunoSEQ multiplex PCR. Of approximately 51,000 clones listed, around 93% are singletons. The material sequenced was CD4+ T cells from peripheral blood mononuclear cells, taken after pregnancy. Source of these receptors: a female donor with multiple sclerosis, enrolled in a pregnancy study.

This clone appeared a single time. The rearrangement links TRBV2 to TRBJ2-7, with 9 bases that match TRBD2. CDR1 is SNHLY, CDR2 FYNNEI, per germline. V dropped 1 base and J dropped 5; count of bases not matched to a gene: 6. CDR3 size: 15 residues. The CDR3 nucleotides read TGTGCCAGCAGTGAAGGACGGACTAGCGTTGACGAGCAGTACTTC. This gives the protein CASSEGRTSVDEQYF. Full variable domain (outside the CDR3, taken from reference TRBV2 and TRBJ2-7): EPEVTQTPSHQVTQMGQEVILRCVPISNHLYFYWYRQILGQKVEFLVSFYNNEISEKSEIFDDQFSVERPDGSNFTLKIRSTKLEDSAMYFCASSEGRTSVDEQYFGPGTRLTVT.

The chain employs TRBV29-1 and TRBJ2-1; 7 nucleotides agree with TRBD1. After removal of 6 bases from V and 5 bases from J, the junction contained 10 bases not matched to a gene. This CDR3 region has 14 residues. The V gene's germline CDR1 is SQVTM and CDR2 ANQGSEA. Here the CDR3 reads CSVGTRDSHNEQFF. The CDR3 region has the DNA TGCAGCGTGGGAACTCGGGACAGTCACAATGAGCAGTTCTTC.

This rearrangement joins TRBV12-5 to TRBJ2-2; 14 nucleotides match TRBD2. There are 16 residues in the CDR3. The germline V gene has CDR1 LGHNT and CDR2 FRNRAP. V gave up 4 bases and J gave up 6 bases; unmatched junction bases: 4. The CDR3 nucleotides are TGTGCTAGTGGTTCGGGACTAGCGGGAGTTCCCGGGGAGCTGTTTTTT. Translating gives CASGSGLAGVPGELFF.

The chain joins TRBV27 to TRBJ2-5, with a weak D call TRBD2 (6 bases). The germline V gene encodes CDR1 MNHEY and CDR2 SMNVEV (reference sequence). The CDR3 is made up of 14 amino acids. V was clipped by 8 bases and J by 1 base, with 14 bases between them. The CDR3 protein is CASGTRGLQETQYF. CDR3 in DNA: TGTGCCAGCGGGACTCGGGGCCTCCAAGAGACCCAGTACTTC.

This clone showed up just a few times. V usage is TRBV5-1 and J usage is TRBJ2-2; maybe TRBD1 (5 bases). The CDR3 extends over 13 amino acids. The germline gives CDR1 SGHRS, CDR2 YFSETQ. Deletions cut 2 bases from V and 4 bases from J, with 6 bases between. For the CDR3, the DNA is TGCGCCAGCAGCTTAGACAGCACCGGGGAGCTGTTTTTT. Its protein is CASSLDSTGELFF.

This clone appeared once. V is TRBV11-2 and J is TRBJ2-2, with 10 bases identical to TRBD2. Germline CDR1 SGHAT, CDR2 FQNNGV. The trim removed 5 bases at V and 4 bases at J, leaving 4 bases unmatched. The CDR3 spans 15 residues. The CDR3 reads CASSPSGRGTGELFF. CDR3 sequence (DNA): TGTGCCAGCAGCCCCAGCGGGAGGGGCACCGGGGAGCTGTTTTTT.

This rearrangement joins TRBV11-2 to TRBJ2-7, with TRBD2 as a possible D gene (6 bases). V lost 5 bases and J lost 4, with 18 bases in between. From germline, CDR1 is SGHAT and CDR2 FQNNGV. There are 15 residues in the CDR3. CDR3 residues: CASSLMEGVGYEQYF. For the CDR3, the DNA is TGTGCCAGCAGCCTAATGGAGGGAGTGGGGTACGAGCAGTACTTC.

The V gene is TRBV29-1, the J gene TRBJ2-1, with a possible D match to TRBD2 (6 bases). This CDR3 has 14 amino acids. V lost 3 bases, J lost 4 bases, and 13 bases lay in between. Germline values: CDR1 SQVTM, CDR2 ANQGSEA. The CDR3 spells CSVDNGRPYNEQFF. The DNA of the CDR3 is TGCAGCGTTGATAATGGGAGGCCATACAATGAGCAGTTCTTC.

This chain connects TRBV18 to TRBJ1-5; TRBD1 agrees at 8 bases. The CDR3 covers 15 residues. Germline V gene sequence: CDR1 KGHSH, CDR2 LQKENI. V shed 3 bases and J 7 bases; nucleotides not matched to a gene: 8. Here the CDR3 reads CASSPQGASDQPQHF. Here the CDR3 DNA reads TGTGCCAGCTCACCCCAGGGGGCTTCTGACCAGCCCCAGCATTTT.

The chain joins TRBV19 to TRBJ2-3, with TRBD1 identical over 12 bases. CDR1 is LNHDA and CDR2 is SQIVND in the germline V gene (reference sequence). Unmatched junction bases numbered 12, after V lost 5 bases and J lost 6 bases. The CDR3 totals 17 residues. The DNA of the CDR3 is TGTGCCAGTAGTTTACGGGGGGGGACAGGGGGCCTGGATACGCAGTATTTT. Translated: CASSLRGGTGGLDTQYF. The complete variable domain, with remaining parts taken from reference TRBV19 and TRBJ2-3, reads DGGITQSPKYLFRKEGQNVTLSCEQNLNHDAMYWYRQDPGQGLRLIYYSQIVNDFQKGDIAEGYSVSREKKESFPLTVTSAQKNPTAFYLCASSLRGGTGGLDTQYFGPGTRLTVL.

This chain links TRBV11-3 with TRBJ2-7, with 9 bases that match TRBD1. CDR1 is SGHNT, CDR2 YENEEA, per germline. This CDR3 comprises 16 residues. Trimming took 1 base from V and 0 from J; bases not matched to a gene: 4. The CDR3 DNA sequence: TGTGCCAGCAGCTTAGGGACAGGGGACCACTCCTACGAGCAGTACTTC. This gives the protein CASSLGTGDHSYEQYF.

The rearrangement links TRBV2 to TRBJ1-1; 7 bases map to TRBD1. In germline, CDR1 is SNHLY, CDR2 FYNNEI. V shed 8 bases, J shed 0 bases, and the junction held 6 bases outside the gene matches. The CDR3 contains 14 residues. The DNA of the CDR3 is TGTGCCAGCGGAGGGGGACAGTTGAACACTGAAGCTTTCTTT. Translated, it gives CASGGGQLNTEAFF. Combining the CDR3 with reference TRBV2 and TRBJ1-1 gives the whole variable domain EPEVTQTPSHQVTQMGQEVILRCVPISNHLYFYWYRQILGQKVEFLVSFYNNEISEKSEIFDDQFSVERPDGSNFTLKIRSTKLEDSAMYFCASGGGQLNTEAFFGQGTRLTVV.

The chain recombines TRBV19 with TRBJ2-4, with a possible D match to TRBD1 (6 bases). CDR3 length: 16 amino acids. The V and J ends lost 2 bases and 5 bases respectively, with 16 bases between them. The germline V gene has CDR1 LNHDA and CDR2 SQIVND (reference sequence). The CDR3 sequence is CASSIWGRGRENIQYF. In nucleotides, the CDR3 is TGTGCCAGTAGTATATGGGGCAGGGGAAGGGAAAACATTCAGTACTTC.